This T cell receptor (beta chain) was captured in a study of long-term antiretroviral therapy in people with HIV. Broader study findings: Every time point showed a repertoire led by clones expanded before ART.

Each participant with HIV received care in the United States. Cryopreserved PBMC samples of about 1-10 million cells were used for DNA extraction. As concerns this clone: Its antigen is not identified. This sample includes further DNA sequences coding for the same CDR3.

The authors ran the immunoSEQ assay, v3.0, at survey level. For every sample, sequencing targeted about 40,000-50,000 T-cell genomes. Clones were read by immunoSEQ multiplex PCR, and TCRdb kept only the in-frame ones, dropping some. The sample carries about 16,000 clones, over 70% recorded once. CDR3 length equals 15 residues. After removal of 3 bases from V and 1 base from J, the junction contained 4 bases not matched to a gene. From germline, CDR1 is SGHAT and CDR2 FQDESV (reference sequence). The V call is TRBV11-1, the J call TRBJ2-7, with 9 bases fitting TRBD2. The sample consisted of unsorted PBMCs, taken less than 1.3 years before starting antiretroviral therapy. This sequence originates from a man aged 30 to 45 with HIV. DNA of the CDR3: TGTGCCAGCAGCTTTAGCGGGGGCCCATCCTACGAGCAGTACTTC. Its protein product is CASSFSGGPSYEQYF.